This entry describes one T cell receptor (beta chain). With 4 bases clipped from V and 0 bases from J, the junction kept 14 bases outside the gene matches. Germline V gene lookup returns CDR1 MNHNS and CDR2 SASEGT. This CDR3 region has 19 residues. Replicate PCRs run on sorted subsets employed approximately 0.2 ug DNA, approximately 30,000 T cell genomes. Profiling relied on immunoSEQ multiplex PCR, and the TCRdb table lists in-frame clones only, not all of them. The table shows roughly 1 million clones, with more than 60% occurring only once. The data are from a study of shared clonotypes between healthy human individuals. In the study overall: Sampling drew on donors who were a couple of women and a few men aged 18 to 49.

The chain recombines TRBV6-1 with TRBJ2-3; TRBD2 matches 9 bases. Source material: memory CD4+ T cells sorted from blood. Specified subset: CD45RA-negative fraction. The origin of this receptor is a man between 18 and 29 years old in good health. This CDR3 is CASSAPPGGTSLSTDTQYF. CDR3 DNA sequence: TGTGCCAGCAGTGCCCCTCCGGGGGGGACTAGCCTTAGCACAGATACGCAGTATTTT.